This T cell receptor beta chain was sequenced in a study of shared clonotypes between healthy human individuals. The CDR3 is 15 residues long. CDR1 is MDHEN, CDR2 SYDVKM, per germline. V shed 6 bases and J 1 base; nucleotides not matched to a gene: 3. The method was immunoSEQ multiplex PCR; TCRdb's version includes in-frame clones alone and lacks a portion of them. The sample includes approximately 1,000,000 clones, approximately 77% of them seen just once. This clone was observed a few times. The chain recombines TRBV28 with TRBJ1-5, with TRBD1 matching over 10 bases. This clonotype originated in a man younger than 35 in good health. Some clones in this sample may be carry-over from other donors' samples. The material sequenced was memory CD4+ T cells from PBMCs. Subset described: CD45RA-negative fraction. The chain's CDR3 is CASRGQGSSNQPQHF. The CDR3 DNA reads TGTGCCAGCAGGGGACAGGGGTCGAGCAATCAGCCCCAGCATTTT.